Sequencing of this T cell receptor beta chain was carried out in a study of tumor-infiltrating lymphocytes in primary liver carcinoma. Broader study findings: It was in tumors, not blood, that the top-250-clone fraction was significantly higher (p = 0.039). Only about 7-25% of top clones occurred in every one of the five tumor regions.

With roughly 0.5 ug total RNA as template and a constant-region primer, TCR beta cDNA was made. Slightly modified ARM-PCR served as the procedure for the TCR beta libraries. These libraries came from three rounds of nested multiplex PCR. Amplification in the first two PCR rounds was performed using TRBV1-TRBV30 forward primers and a C-beta reverse primer for around 10 cycles each. TCRdb independently ran MiXCR on the multiplex PCR reads; one entry per CDR3 protein. The sample has about 190,000 distinct CDR3 sequences; around four fifths are singletons. In its sample, this clonotype was seen a few times. The antigen remains unidentified. A much larger clone differs by one base, so this may be a read error. Co-extracting RNA and DNA was done with roughly 18-32 mg of unsorted bulk tissue as input. Every tumor sample analyzed contained over 75% viable tumor cells. V dropped 5 bases and J dropped 7 bases, with 11 bases sitting between them. Germline V gives CDR1 MDHEN, CDR2 SYDVKM. The CDR3 loop spans 13 amino acids.

The receptor was derived from a man in his forties with primary liver carcinoma and hepatitis B virus infection. The chain carries TRBV28 and TRBJ1-4; D ambiguous. Sequencing was done on a sample of tumor tissue from primary liver carcinoma. This CDR3 reads CASSITDTEKLFF. The CDR3 nucleotides read TGTGCCAGCAGTATAACCGACACTGAAAAACTGTTTTTT.